The next 26 T cell receptor beta chains were all read from a single sample in a study of cytomegalovirus exposure and HLA in healthy donors (dated by TCRdb to the late 2010s). Library method: the immunoSEQ multiplex PCR assay. For the multiplex PCR, a mixture combining 60 forward primers for TCR Vbeta segments and 13 reverse primers for TCR Jbeta segments was used. This is the immuneACCESS table as TCRdb keeps it, with only in-frame sequences that have V and J called. A part of the clones is gone; compared with another copy, unresolved V genes explain less than half, and the rest is unexplained. The sample's records list 65,000 to 95,000 clones. 7.5% to 8% of the sample goes to the ten largest clones. Specimen: PBMCs. These receptors were taken from a female donor in good health and CMV-seropositive.

This chain joins TRBV30 and TRBJ2-1; D might be TRBD2 (7 bases). CDR1 GTSNPN and CDR2 SVGIG come from the germline V gene (reference sequence). The CDR3 sequence is 15 residues long. With 5 bases removed from V and 0 bases from J, the gap between germline ends came to 14 bases. CDR3: CAWGGAGSSYNEQFF. CDR3 DNA sequence: TGTGCCTGGGGGGGGGCGGGCAGCTCCTACAATGAGCAGTTCTTC. Using reference TRBV30 and TRBJ2-1 for the parts outside the CDR3, the full variable domain is SQTIHQWPATLVQPVGSPLSLECTVEGTSNPNLYWYRQAAGRGLQLLFYSVGIGQISSEVPQNLSASRPQDRQFILSSKKLLLSDSGFYLCAWGGAGSSYNEQFFGPGTRLTVL.

This sequence joins TRBV28 and TRBJ1-5; the D is unclear. Trimming took 2 bases from V and 1 from J, leaving 3 bases between them. CDR3 size: 13 residues. Germline V gene data show CDR1 as MDHEN and CDR2 as SYDVKM. As DNA, the CDR3 is TGTGCCAGCAGTTTAGAGAGCAATCAGCCCCAGCATTTT. It is translated as CASSLESNQPQHF. The variable domain in full, with the rest retrieved from reference TRBV28 and TRBJ1-5, is DVKVTQSSRYLVKRTGEKVFLECVQDMDHENMFWYRQDPGLGLRLIYFSYDVKMKEKGDIPEGYSVSREKKERFSLILESASTNQTSMYLCASSLESNQPQHFGDGTRLSIL.

The chain is built from TRBV18 and TRBJ2-6; 8 bases line up with TRBD1. The germline CDR1 and CDR2 sequences are KGHSH and LQKENI. V shed 5 bases, J shed 2 bases, and the junction held 11 bases outside the gene matches. This CDR3 comprises 18 residues. CDR3 residues: CASSGGPGGAPGANVLTF. The CDR3, as DNA: TGTGCCAGCTCAGGAGGGCCAGGGGGCGCCCCTGGGGCCAACGTCCTGACTTTC.

Comments on this clone: The junction and the germline gene differ at one end; a read error may be behind it. This chain links TRBV27 with TRBJ1-1, with D perhaps TRBD1 (5 bases). CDR3 length equals 14 residues. Germline V gene sequence: CDR1 MNHEY, CDR2 SMNVEV (reference sequence). The CDR3 sequence is CTSSLGQGNTEAFF. CDR3 sequence (DNA): TGTACCAGCAGTTTAGGCCAGGGTAACACTGAAGCTTTCTTT.

The chain recombines TRBV4-2 with TRBJ2-1; 12 bases align to TRBD2. Germline CDR1 is LGHNA and CDR2 is YNFKEQ. The CDR3 consists of 16 residues. Trimming took 4 bases from V and 8 from J; bases not matched to a gene: 9. CDR3 coding DNA: TGTGCCAGCAGCCTGGCGACTAGCGGGAGTGGCGATGAGCAGTTCTTC. This gives the protein CASSLATSGSGDEQFF.

This chain links TRBV6-5 with TRBJ1-1; TRBD1 might be the D (6 bases). Germline V gene sequence: CDR1 MNHEY, CDR2 SVGAGI. Trimming stripped 5 bases from V and 1 base from J, with 14 bases between. This CDR3 spans 15 amino acids. CDR3 residues: CASSLTGLKNTEAFF. The CDR3 DNA follows: TGTGCCAGCAGTCTAACAGGGCTGAAGAACACTGAAGCTTTCTTT.

The chain couples TRBV27 to TRBJ1-2, with a weak D call TRBD1 (5 bases). The CDR3 covers 19 residues. Germline V CDR1 and CDR2: MNHEY, SMNVEV (reference sequence). V gave up 4 bases and J gave up 0 bases, with 24 bases separating them. The CDR3 nucleotides read TGTGCCAGCAGTTCCCCCGCACCTTTGGGGCGTATAGCTAACTATGGCTACACCTTC. Its protein is CASSSPAPLGRIANYGYTF.

The chain links TRBV5-1 to TRBJ2-3; 14 bases map to TRBD2. The length of the CDR3 is 16 residues. Germline values: CDR1 SGHRS, CDR2 YFSETQ. The J segment lost 0 bases and the V segment lost 5 bases, leaving 2 bases of the junction unmatched. The CDR3 DNA follows: TGCGCCAGCAGGACTAGCGGGGGGGTTAGCACAGATACGCAGTATTTT. Translation gives CASRTSGGVSTDTQYF.

This sequence joins TRBV5-1 and TRBJ2-7; the match to TRBD1 covers 8 bases. Germline V gene sequence: CDR1 SGHRS, CDR2 YFSETQ. The junction had 6 bases not matched to a gene; V was cut back by 1 base and J by 6 bases. CDR3 size: 14 residues. The CDR3 protein is CASSLSRGLGEQYF. CDR3 nucleotide sequence: TGCGCCAGCAGCTTGAGCAGGGGGCTAGGCGAGCAGTACTTC.

The genes are TRBV6-5 and TRBJ2-5; weak D call: TRBD2 (6 bases). The closer fit of TRBJ2-7 to the DNA end suggests the J call may be wrong. The CDR3 consists of 15 residues. Germline V gives CDR1 MNHEY, CDR2 SVGAGI. The CDR3 bases are TGTGCCAGCAGCGCCGGGACTCATCGATCCTACGAGCAGTACTTC. Translating it yields CASSAGTHRSYEQYF.

In DNA form, the CDR3 reads TGTGCCAGCAGTTTCCGGACAGGGGCCTACGAGCAGTACTTC. Translating it yields CASSFRTGAYEQYF. The V and J genes are TRBV28 and TRBJ2-7; 9 positions match TRBD1. Germline-derived CDR1 and CDR2 are MDHEN and SYDVKM. V shed 3 bases and J 2 bases; nucleotides not matched to a gene: 2. The CDR3 extends over 14 amino acids.

This chain uses TRBV19 with TRBJ2-1; 7 bases are a match to TRBD2. The V and J ends lost 4 bases and 1 base, in that order; junction bases with no gene match: 7. Germline V CDR1 and CDR2: LNHDA, SQIVND (reference sequence). This CDR3 has 16 amino acids. The CDR3 DNA sequence: TGTGCCAGTAGTAGCCGGCGGGGGTGGTCCTACAATGAGCAGTTCTTC. Translated: CASSSRRGWSYNEQFF. Full variable domain (missing parts from reference TRBV19 and TRBJ2-1): DGGITQSPKYLFRKEGQNVTLSCEQNLNHDAMYWYRQDPGQGLRLIYYSQIVNDFQKGDIAEGYSVSREKKESFPLTVTSAQKNPTAFYLCASSSRRGWSYNEQFFGPGTRLTVL.

V gene TRBV29-1 combines with J gene TRBJ1-3; D ambiguous. V was trimmed by 0 bases and J by 6 bases, leaving 9 bases between them. The CDR3 runs to 13 residues. Germline V lookup: CDR1 SQVTM, CDR2 ANQGSEA. The DNA of the CDR3 is TGCAGCGTTGAAGATGCTCCAGTAAACACCATATATTTT. Translated, it gives CSVEDAPVNTIYF.

The V call is TRBV6-5, the J call TRBJ2-7; 11 nucleotides match TRBD2. After removal of 2 bases from V and 2 bases from J, the junction contained 2 bases not matched to a gene. Germline assignment: CDR1 MNHEY and CDR2 SVGAGI. The CDR3 totals 15 residues. CDR3 protein: CASSYALAGAYEQYF. The DNA for the CDR3 is TGTGCCAGCAGTTACGCACTAGCGGGAGCCTACGAGCAGTACTTC.

V and J are TRBV6-5 and TRBJ2-7; TRBD1 is a possible D gene (6 bases). The CDR3 length is 14 residues. Trimming stripped 8 bases from V and 3 bases from J, with 17 bases between. The germline gives CDR1 MNHEY, CDR2 SVGAGI. CDR3 loop: CASGGERNVYEQYF. CDR3 sequence (DNA): TGTGCCAGCGGGGGCGAGCGAAATGTCTACGAGCAGTACTTC.

The CDR3 DNA reads TGTGCCAGCAGCTCGGGACAGGGGAACAACTATGGCTACACCTTC. As protein: CASSSGQGNNYGYTF. The chain uses TRBV7-6 and TRBJ1-2; TRBD1 agrees at 10 bases. Germline V CDR1 and CDR2: SGHVS, FNYEAQ. The V segment lost 4 bases and the J segment 2 bases; nucleotides outside the gene matches: 4. The CDR3 has 15 amino acids. Complete variable domain (other parts from reference TRBV7-6 and TRBJ1-2): GAGVSQSPRYKVTKRGQDVALRCDPISGHVSLYWYRQALGQGPEFLTYFNYEAQQDKSGLPNDRFSAERPEGSISTLTIQRTEQRDSAMYRCASSSGQGNNYGYTFGSGTRLTVV.

The chain has TRBV11-2 and TRBJ2-3; TRBD1 is a possible D gene (5 bases). This CDR3 comprises 14 residues. Germline CDR1 reads SGHAT; CDR2 reads FQNNGV. V was pared by 5 bases and J by 4 bases, with 13 bases between. This CDR3 reads CASSVQGGPDTQYF. CDR3 nucleotide sequence: TGTGCCAGCAGCGTTCAGGGTGGCCCAGATACGCAGTATTTT.

The chain links TRBV28 to TRBJ2-7; 7 bases match TRBD1. J lost 3 bases, V lost 5 bases, and 4 bases had no gene match. Germline V lookup: CDR1 MDHEN, CDR2 SYDVKM. There are 13 residues in the CDR3. The CDR3, as DNA: TGTGCCAGCAGTCTATACAGGGGCTACGAGCAGTACTTC. It is translated as CASSLYRGYEQYF.

The V call is TRBV9, the J call TRBJ1-5; 7 nucleotides match TRBD1. The germline V gene encodes CDR1 SGDLS and CDR2 YYNGEE. The CDR3 spans 14 residues. V was pared by 3 bases and J by 4 bases, with 4 bases of the junction left unmatched. CDR3 bases: TGTGCCAGCAGCGCAGCGACAGGGAATCAGCCCCAGCATTTT. This sequence encodes CASSAATGNQPQHF.

CDR3 in DNA: TGTGCCAGCGGAAGACTGATTAACACTGAAGCTTTCTTT. Translated: CASGRLINTEAFF. The chain joins TRBV2 to TRBJ1-1; D unresolved. CDR3 length equals 13 residues. Looked up from germline, CDR1 is SNHLY and CDR2 is FYNNEI. The V end lost 8 bases, the J end lost 2 bases, and 12 bases lay between the germline ends.

The J gene is TRBJ2-3, the V gene TRBV13, with TRBD1 matching 7 bases. The CDR3 sequence is 14 residues long. Germline assignment: CDR1 PRHDT and CDR2 FYEKMQ (reference sequence). The J segment lost 3 bases and the V segment lost 5 bases, leaving 5 bases of the junction unmatched. Here the CDR3 reads CASSRLQGTDTQYF. The CDR3 nucleotides are TGTGCCAGCAGCCGACTACAGGGGACAGATACGCAGTATTTT.

The gene calls are TRBV30 and TRBJ2-4; D not certain. This CDR3 is 14 amino acids long. Germline V gene lookup returns CDR1 GTSNPN and CDR2 SVGIG (reference sequence). Trimming stripped 0 bases from V and 8 bases from J, with 14 bases between. Written as DNA, the CDR3 is TGTGCCTGGAGTGTAGGTCCGTTCGAGGACATTCAGTACTTC. Encoded protein: CAWSVGPFEDIQYF.

The chain carries TRBV28 and TRBJ2-7, with 7 bases lining up with TRBD2. Germline V gene sequence: CDR1 MDHEN, CDR2 SYDVKM. The ends lost 3 bases at V and 6 bases at J; junction bases unmatched: 8. There are 14 residues in the CDR3. This CDR3 reads CASSFVREAGEQYF. CDR3 DNA: TGTGCCAGCAGTTTTGTTCGGGAGGCCGGCGAGCAGTACTTC.

The rearrangement joins TRBV14 to TRBJ1-4; D possibly corresponds to TRBD1 (6 bases). The CDR3 is 19 residues long. In germline, CDR1 is SGHDN, CDR2 FVKESK. V lost 4 bases to trimming and J lost 2 bases, with 23 bases between them. The CDR3 region has the DNA TGTGCCAGCAGCCGGACCGTAGGACAGAGAATCCAGACTAATGAAAAACTGTTTTTT. It codes for CASSRTVGQRIQTNEKLFF.

This chain uses TRBV30 with TRBJ2-3; 7 positions agree with TRBD1. CDR1 is GTSNPN and CDR2 is SVGIG in the germline V gene (reference sequence). The CDR3 totals 15 residues. The V gene end was trimmed by 1 base and the J gene end by 2 bases; junction bases not matched to a gene: 6. CDR3 residues: CAWSARQGNTDTQYF. For the CDR3, the DNA is TGTGCCTGGAGTGCCCGACAGGGTAACACAGATACGCAGTATTTT.

The chain carries TRBV7-2 and TRBJ1-4, with D perhaps TRBD1 (5 bases). Germline CDR1 and CDR2: SGHTA and FQGNSA. Trimming pared 8 bases from V and 6 bases from J, leaving 13 bases between. This CDR3 is built from 13 residues. CDR3 bases: TGTGCCAGCGGGGCCCGCAGGGATGAAAAACTGTTTTTT. It specifies CASGARRDEKLFF.